This entry lists 18 T cell receptor beta chains sequenced from one sample in a study of cytomegalovirus exposure and HLA in healthy donors. Method: immunoSEQ multiplex PCR; TCRdb's copy keeps in-frame clones and lacks some. The table includes about 360,000 clones, 86% detected once. The sample taken for sequencing was PBMCs. Receptors were obtained from a young woman in good health and CMV-seronegative.

The chain is built from TRBV6-5 and TRBJ1-4, with D uncertain. Trimming removed 8 bases at V and 0 bases at J, with 10 bases between. Per the germline V gene, CDR1 is MNHEY and CDR2 is SVGAGI. This CDR3 has 14 amino acids. The CDR3 DNA sequence: TGTGCCAGCGCCCCCGGGGCAACTAATGAAAAACTGTTTTTT. Amino acid sequence: CASAPGATNEKLFF.

The chain carries TRBV6-5 and TRBJ2-7, with 11 bases matching TRBD2. Germline values: CDR1 MNHEY, CDR2 SVGAGI. CDR3 length: 15 amino acids. Trimming at V came to 5 bases and at J to 2 bases, leaving 5 bases not matched to a gene. CDR3 sequence (DNA): TGTGCCAGCAGTCCACAGGGACTAGCGGCCTACGAGCAGTACTTC. Amino acids: CASSPQGLAAYEQYF.

V and J are TRBV28 and TRBJ1-5; TRBD1 agrees at 7 bases. CDR1 is MDHEN, CDR2 SYDVKM, per germline. Trimming took 4 bases from V and 2 from J; bases not matched to a gene: 8. The CDR3 has 16 amino acids. In DNA form, the CDR3 reads TGTGCCAGCAGTTGGACAGGAATGGTGGGCAATCAGCCCCAGCATTTT. This gives the protein CASSWTGMVGNQPQHF. Combining the CDR3 with reference TRBV28 and TRBJ1-5 gives the whole variable domain DVKVTQSSRYLVKRTGEKVFLECVQDMDHENMFWYRQDPGLGLRLIYFSYDVKMKEKGDIPEGYSVSREKKERFSLILESASTNQTSMYLCASSWTGMVGNQPQHFGDGTRLSIL.

V and J are TRBV7-9 and TRBJ2-1; 12 nucleotides align to TRBD2. The CDR3 extends over 15 amino acids. The V and J ends lost 3 bases and 9 bases, in that order; junction bases with no gene match: 6. Looked up from germline, CDR1 is SEHNR and CDR2 is FQNEAQ (reference sequence). Here the CDR3 DNA reads TGTGCCAGCAGCTTCCTAGCGGGGGGGCAGACTGAGCAGTTCTTC. Amino acids: CASSFLAGGQTEQFF.

The V gene is TRBV5-4, the J gene TRBJ1-2; 10 nucleotides line up with TRBD1. The V gene's germline CDR1 is SGHNT and CDR2 YYREEE (reference sequence). This CDR3 comprises 14 residues. Trimming at V came to 4 bases and at J to 5 bases, leaving 5 bases not matched to a gene. CDR3 sequence (DNA): TGTGCCAGCAGCAGGGACAGGGGCCCATATGGCTACACCTTC. Encoded protein: CASSRDRGPYGYTF. The whole variable domain, filled in from reference TRBV5-4 and TRBJ1-2, reads ETGVTQSPTHLIKTRGQQVTLRCSSQSGHNTVSWYQQALGQGPQFIFQYYREEENGRGNFPPRFSGLQFPNYSSELNVNALELDDSALYLCASSRDRGPYGYTFGSGTRLTVV.

The rearrangement links TRBV7-9 to TRBJ2-2; no clear D gene. The germline V and J ends were trimmed by 8 bases and 10 bases, with 5 bases remaining between them. CDR1 is SEHNR and CDR2 is FQNEAQ in the germline V gene (reference sequence). This CDR3 has 9 amino acids. CDR3 protein: CASEAELFF. The CDR3 coding sequence is TGTGCCAGCGAAGCGGAGCTGTTTTTT.

J is TRBJ2-3 and V is TRBV5-1; D remains unclear. Trimming left V 2 bases short and J 1 base short, with 5 bases between. CDR1 SGHRS and CDR2 YFSETQ come from the germline V gene. The CDR3 length is 13 residues. The DNA of the CDR3 is TGCGCCAGCAGCTTAACAGGCACAGATACGCAGTATTTT. Its translation is CASSLTGTDTQYF.

The chain has TRBV7-9 and TRBJ2-7; no clear D. The ends were cut back, 1 base at V and 4 bases at J, with 11 bases in the middle. The length of the CDR3 is 14 residues. Looked up from germline, CDR1 is SEHNR and CDR2 is FQNEAQ (reference sequence). CDR3 bases: TGTGCCAGCAGCTTAGGCGGCCCGGAATACGAGCAGTACTTC. This codes for CASSLGGPEYEQYF.

J is TRBJ2-5 and V is TRBV30; D perhaps matches TRBD2 (6 bases). CDR1 GTSNPN and CDR2 SVGIG come from the germline V gene (reference sequence). The CDR3 has 16 residues. V dropped 0 bases and J dropped 8 bases, with 22 bases sitting between them. CDR3 sequence: CAWSVRSASVAPTQYF. The CDR3, as DNA: TGTGCCTGGAGTGTACGGAGCGCTAGCGTAGCCCCAACCCAGTACTTC.

The rearrangement uses TRBV5-1 and TRBJ1-1; D unclear. The CDR3 extends over 15 amino acids. V was pared by 2 bases and J by 2 bases, with 13 bases between. CDR1 and CDR2 from the germline V gene are SGHRS and YFSETQ. CDR3 nucleotide sequence: TGCGCCAGCAGCTTTAAAGGACTGATTAACACTGAAGCTTTCTTT. This codes for CASSFKGLINTEAFF.

This chain uses TRBV2 with TRBJ1-2; the match to TRBD1 covers 11 bases. This CDR3 contains 14 residues. V dropped 6 bases and J dropped 10; count of bases not matched to a gene: 10. Germline V gene data show CDR1 as SNHLY and CDR2 as FYNNEI. The DNA of the CDR3 is TGTGCCAGCAGAAGGACAGGGGGCCGCCCCCTCTACACCTTC. Its translation is CASRRTGGRPLYTF. The full variable domain, rest sourced from reference TRBV2 and TRBJ1-2, is EPEVTQTPSHQVTQMGQEVILRCVPISNHLYFYWYRQILGQKVEFLVSFYNNEISEKSEIFDDQFSVERPDGSNFTLKIRSTKLEDSAMYFCASRRTGGRPLYTFGSGTRLTVV.

The chain couples TRBV28 to TRBJ1-6, with 9 positions matching TRBD1. J was trimmed by 10 bases and V by 4 bases; bases with no gene match: 11. This CDR3 is built from 16 residues. Germline CDR1 is MDHEN and CDR2 is SYDVKM. The DNA of the CDR3 is TGTGCCAGCAGTTCCACTCTGAGGGGACAGGGATCACCCCTCCACTTT. Translation gives CASSSTLRGQGSPLHF.

The rearrangement uses TRBV2 and TRBJ2-1; 8 positions agree with TRBD2. This CDR3 has 14 amino acids. The germline V gene has CDR1 SNHLY and CDR2 FYNNEI. The ends lost 8 bases at V and 10 bases at J; junction bases unmatched: 13. CDR3 sequence reads: CASQGLAHLWEQFF. The DNA for the CDR3 is TGTGCCAGCCAAGGACTAGCCCATCTATGGGAGCAGTTCTTC.

The J gene is TRBJ2-1, the V gene TRBV28, with 7 nucleotides matching TRBD2. CDR3 length: 15 residues. Trimming took 6 bases from V and 5 from J; bases not matched to a gene: 10. Germline CDR1 MDHEN, CDR2 SYDVKM. The DNA for the CDR3 is TGTGCCAGCAGGGGGGATGCGGGGGAGGACAATGAGCAGTTCTTC. Protein sequence: CASRGDAGEDNEQFF.

The chain links TRBV5-4 to TRBJ2-1, with 10 bases aligning to TRBD1. CDR1 is SGHNT and CDR2 is YYREEE in the germline V gene (reference sequence). With 0 bases clipped from V and 7 bases from J, the junction kept 7 bases outside the gene matches. This CDR3 region has 16 residues. Written as DNA, the CDR3 is TGTGCCAGCAGCTTGGGTCCGGGACAGGGGCGAAATGAGCAGTTCTTC. It yields the protein CASSLGPGQGRNEQFF.

The rearrangement joins TRBV2 to TRBJ1-5; 7 nucleotides agree with TRBD1. Germline lookup yields CDR1 SNHLY and CDR2 FYNNEI. CDR3 length: 13 residues. Germline trimming cut 4 bases from V and 4 bases from J; bases unmatched to any gene: 1. The CDR3 nucleotides are TGTGCCAGCAGTGTACAGGGGAATCAGCCCCAGCATTTT. Translated: CASSVQGNQPQHF.

This chain uses TRBV5-4 with TRBJ2-2; the D gene is possibly TRBD2 (5 bases). In germline, CDR1 is SGHNT, CDR2 YYREEE (reference sequence). CDR3 length: 16 residues. Deletions cut 1 base from V and 5 bases from J, with 15 bases between. This CDR3 reads CASSLLLAQGTGELFF. The CDR3 DNA reads as TGTGCCAGCAGCTTGCTCCTAGCTCAAGGTACCGGGGAGCTGTTTTTT.

This clone was seen only a few times. This chain links TRBV4-1 with TRBJ2-7; no firm D call. V dropped 4 bases and J dropped 5 bases, with 15 bases sitting between them. CDR3 length: 14 amino acids. Looked up from germline, CDR1 is MGHRA and CDR2 is YSYEKL. DNA for the CDR3: TGCGCCAGCAGCCTCTGGCCCAGGAAGGACGAGCAGTACTTC. It translates to CASSLWPRKDEQYF.